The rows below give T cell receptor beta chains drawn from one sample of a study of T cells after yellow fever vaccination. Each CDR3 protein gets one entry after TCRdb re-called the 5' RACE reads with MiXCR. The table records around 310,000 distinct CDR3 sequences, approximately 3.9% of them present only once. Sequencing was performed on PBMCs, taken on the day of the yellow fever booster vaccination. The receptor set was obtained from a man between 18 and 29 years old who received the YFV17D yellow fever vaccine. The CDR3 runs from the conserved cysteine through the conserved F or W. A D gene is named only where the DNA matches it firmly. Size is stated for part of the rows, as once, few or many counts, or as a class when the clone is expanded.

CDR3: CATSPGTGRSTDTQYF
DNA: TGTGCCACCAGCCCCGGGACAGGGCGCAGCACAGATACGCAGTATTTT
length: 16
V: TRBV24-1
D: TRBD1
J: TRBJ2-3
size: many

CDR3: CASSPPGGPTGELFF
DNA: TGTGCCAGCAGTCCCCCCGGGGGGCCTACCGGGGAGCTGTTTTTT
length: 15
V: TRBV6-6
D: -
J: TRBJ2-2
size: -

CDR3: CASSVLSGTLKQFF
DNA: TGTGCCAGCAGCGTATTATCAGGGACACTGAAGCAATTCTTT
length: 14
V: TRBV6-5
D: -
J: TRBJ1-1
size: -

CDR3: CATSSRTGSLSGANVLTF
DNA: TGTGCCACCAGCAGCCGGACAGGGTCTCTCTCTGGGGCCAACGTCCTGACTTTC
length: 18
V: TRBV15
D: TRBD1
J: TRBJ2-6
size: many

CDR3: CATSSWTVNYGYTF
DNA: TGTGCCACCAGCAGCTGGACAGTCAACTATGGCTACACCTTC
length: 14
V: TRBV15
D: -
J: TRBJ1-2
size: -

CDR3: CASSPQEYEAFF
DNA: TGTGCCAGCAGCCCACAGGAATATGAAGCTTTCTTT
length: 12
V: TRBV14
D: -
J: TRBJ1-1
size: few

CDR3: CSQSGRILQETQYF
DNA: TGCAGTCAATCGGGGCGGATTCTGCAAGAGACCCAGTACTTC
length: 14
V: TRBV20-1
D: -
J: TRBJ2-5
size: few

CDR3: CASSLMGPGLAEAFF
DNA: TGTGCCAGCAGCTTAATGGGGCCGGGTTTAGCTGAAGCTTTCTTT
length: 15
V: TRBV7-9
D: -
J: TRBJ1-1
size: few

CDR3: CAIGKAGDSSGGFTDTQYF
DNA: TGTGCCATCGGGAAGGCGGGGGACTCTAGCGGGGGGTTTACAGATACGCAGTATTTT
length: 19
V: TRBV10-3
D: TRBD2
J: TRBJ2-3
size: few

CDR3: CASSLEGGLNEKLFF
DNA: TGCGCCAGCAGCTTGGAGGGCGGACTTAATGAAAAACTGTTTTTT
length: 15
V: TRBV5-1
D: -
J: TRBJ1-4
size: many

CDR3: CASRDSRANTGELFF
DNA: TGCGCCAGCAGAGACTCACGGGCGAACACCGGGGAGCTGTTTTTT
length: 15
V: TRBV5-1
D: -
J: TRBJ2-2
size: many

CDR3: CASTRDRVNGYTF
DNA: TGTGCCAGCACCCGGGACAGGGTAAATGGCTACACCTTC
length: 13
V: TRBV5-5
D: TRBD1
J: TRBJ1-2
size: many

CDR3: CASSARGQQETQYF
DNA: TGTGCCAGCAGCGCAAGGGGACAGCAAGAGACCCAGTACTTC
length: 14
V: TRBV5-7
D: TRBD1
J: TRBJ2-5
size: many

CDR3: CASNPKGVGTDTQYF
DNA: TGTGCCAGCAACCCGAAGGGGGTCGGCACAGATACGCAGTATTTT
length: 15
V: TRBV6-5
D: -
J: TRBJ2-3
size: -

CDR3: CASSTDRGSGYTF
DNA: TGTGCCAGCAGTACGGACAGGGGCAGCGGCTACACCTTC
length: 13
V: TRBV6-5
D: TRBD1
J: TRBJ1-2
size: many

CDR3: CASRTSGTTDTQYF
DNA: TGTGCCAGCAGGACTAGCGGGACCACAGATACGCAGTATTTT
length: 14
V: TRBV5-4
D: TRBD2
J: TRBJ2-3
size: -

CDR3: CASRLTGTGGGGFTEAFF
DNA: TGTGCCAGCAGATTAACCGGGACAGGGGGCGGGGGCTTTACTGAAGCTTTCTTT
length: 18
V: TRBV7-8
D: TRBD1
J: TRBJ1-1
size: few

CDR3: CASSYNRRREKLFF
DNA: TGTGCCAGCAGTTATAACCGGAGAAGGGAAAAACTGTTTTTT
length: 14
V: TRBV6-6
D: -
J: TRBJ1-4
size: -

CDR3: CATRGTGAGPRELFF
DNA: TGTGCCACCAGAGGGACAGGGGCCGGGCCGAGGGAGCTGTTTTTT
length: 15
V: TRBV19
D: TRBD1
J: TRBJ2-2
size: -

CDR3: CASSQDPSGSSTDTQYF
DNA: TGCGCCAGCAGCCAAGATCCTAGCGGGAGCAGCACAGATACGCAGTATTTT
length: 17
V: TRBV4-3
D: TRBD2
J: TRBJ2-3
size: -

CDR3: CASSLGWRDNEQFF
DNA: TGTGCCAGCAGCTTAGGCTGGCGGGACAATGAGCAGTTCTTC
length: 14
V: TRBV7-9
D: -
J: TRBJ2-1
size: many

CDR3: CAISESTAGGTYEQYF
DNA: TGTGCCATCAGTGAGTCGACGGCGGGGGGGACCTACGAGCAGTACTTC
length: 16
V: TRBV10-3
D: TRBD2
J: TRBJ2-7
size: few

CDR3: CASSEGGSTDTHYF
DNA: TGTGCCAGCAGTGAGGGCGGGAGCACAGATACGCATTATTTT
length: 14
V: TRBV2
D: TRBD2
J: TRBJ2-3
size: many

CDR3: CASTDRGSYNEQFF
DNA: TGTGCCAGCACGGACAGGGGGTCCTACAATGAGCAGTTCTTC
length: 14
V: TRBV27
D: TRBD1
J: TRBJ2-1
size: -

CDR3: CASSLFATGRDSGYTF
DNA: TGCGCCAGCAGCTTGTTTGCGACGGGCCGTGACTCTGGCTACACCTTC
length: 16
V: TRBV5-1
D: -
J: TRBJ1-2
size: few

CDR3: CASTTGLNTEAFF
DNA: TGTGCCAGCACCACGGGGCTGAACACTGAAGCTTTCTTT
length: 13
V: TRBV6-2/TRBV6-3
D: -
J: TRBJ1-1
size: few

CDR3: CASSSGQPSGANVLTF
DNA: TGCGCCAGCAGCTCCGGACAGCCCTCTGGGGCCAACGTCCTGACTTTC
length: 16
V: TRBV5-1
D: -
J: TRBJ2-6
size: -

CDR3: CATSDVSYEQYF
DNA: TGTGCCACCTCGGACGTTTCCTACGAGCAGTACTTC
length: 12
V: TRBV6-2/TRBV6-3
D: -
J: TRBJ2-7
size: few

CDR3: CASSPTGGLNEQYF
DNA: TGTGCCAGCAGTCCGACAGGGGGCCTGAACGAGCAGTACTTC
length: 14
V: TRBV12-3/TRBV12-4
D: TRBD1
J: TRBJ2-7
size: many

CDR3: CAYKGKMGVAPLAKNIQYF
DNA: TGTGCCTATAAAGGAAAAATGGGCGTTGCTCCTCTAGCCAAAAACATTCAGTACTTC
length: 19
V: TRBV30
D: -
J: TRBJ2-4
size: -

CDR3: CASRDRGREQYF
DNA: TGTGCCAGCAGGGACAGGGGGCGAGAGCAGTACTTC
length: 12
V: TRBV2
D: TRBD1
J: TRBJ2-7
size: -

CDR3: CASSSRGGDSYEQYF
DNA: TGTGCCAGCAGTTCCCGGGGAGGCGACTCCTACGAGCAGTACTTC
length: 15
V: TRBV27
D: -
J: TRBJ2-7
size: many

CDR3: CASSDWTAPGAFF
DNA: TGTGCCAGCAGTGACTGGACGGCCCCTGGAGCTTTCTTT
length: 13
V: TRBV6-2/TRBV6-3
D: -
J: TRBJ1-1
size: -

CDR3: CASSPTGGSGANVLTF
DNA: TGTGCCAGCAGCCCGACCGGGGGTTCAGGGGCCAACGTCCTGACTTTC
length: 16
V: TRBV7-2
D: -
J: TRBJ2-6
size: few

CDR3: CASSLWTQETQYF
DNA: TGTGCCAGCAGTTTATGGACTCAAGAGACCCAGTACTTC
length: 13
V: TRBV28
D: -
J: TRBJ2-5
size: -

CDR3: CSALPGQSQETQYF
DNA: TGCAGTGCTCTCCCCGGACAGAGCCAAGAGACCCAGTACTTC
length: 14
V: TRBV20-1
D: -
J: TRBJ2-5
size: many

CDR3: CASSPVLLLGTGELFF
DNA: TGCGCCAGCAGCCCCGTCCTCCTCTTGGGGACCGGGGAGCTGTTTTTT
length: 16
V: TRBV4-3
D: -
J: TRBJ2-2
size: -

CDR3: CASSQAGLDPVDTQYF
DNA: TGCGCCAGCAGCCAAGCGGGACTAGACCCTGTGGATACGCAGTATTTT
length: 16
V: TRBV4-3
D: TRBD2
J: TRBJ2-3
size: many

CDR3: CASSLVVTAYNGYTF
DNA: TGCGCCAGCAGCTTGGTGGTCACAGCCTATAATGGCTACACCTTC
length: 15
V: TRBV5-1
D: -
J: TRBJ1-2
size: many

CDR3: CAWSSFLETQYF
DNA: TGTGCCTGGAGTTCCTTTCTTGAGACCCAGTACTTC
length: 12
V: TRBV30
D: -
J: TRBJ2-5
size: -

CDR3: CSARGSGGPYTGELFF
DNA: TGCAGTGCTAGAGGAAGCGGGGGCCCCTACACCGGGGAGCTGTTTTTT
length: 16
V: TRBV20-1
D: TRBD2
J: TRBJ2-2
size: few

CDR3: CASSLEWSRGSPLHF
DNA: TGCGCCAGCAGCTTGGAGTGGTCCAGGGGTTCACCCCTCCACTTT
length: 15
V: TRBV5-1
D: -
J: TRBJ1-6
size: -

CDR3: CASSPTQGSLPQYF
DNA: TGTGCCAGCAGCCCTACACAGGGTTCCCTTCCGCAGTATTTT
length: 14
V: TRBV7-3
D: -
J: TRBJ2-3
size: few

CDR3: CASSTGQGVDTQYF
DNA: TGCGCCAGCAGCACGGGACAGGGTGTAGATACGCAGTATTTT
length: 14
V: TRBV5-1
D: TRBD1
J: TRBJ2-3
size: -

CDR3: CASSPPGGTGMDEQFF
DNA: TGTGCCAGCAGTCCACCCGGCGGGACAGGGATGGATGAGCAGTTCTTC
length: 16
V: TRBV12-3/TRBV12-4
D: TRBD1
J: TRBJ2-1
size: few

CDR3: CASSSGTGNTIYF
DNA: TGTGCCAGCAGTTCCGGGACTGGAAACACCATATATTTT
length: 13
V: TRBV6-2/TRBV6-3
D: -
J: TRBJ1-3
size: few

CDR3: CASTERAGLSSGNTIYF
DNA: TGTGCCAGCACCGAGAGGGCAGGGCTAAGCTCTGGAAACACCATATATTTT
length: 17
V: TRBV7-2
D: -
J: TRBJ1-3
size: many

CDR3: CASSLSLGLRSDTQYF
DNA: TGTGCCAGCAGCTTAAGTTTGGGCCTGAGGTCCGATACGCAGTATTTT
length: 16
V: TRBV7-9
D: -
J: TRBJ2-3
size: -

CDR3: CASSYSWEGVTEAFF
DNA: TGTGCCAGCAGTTACTCGTGGGAGGGGGTCACTGAAGCTTTCTTT
length: 15
V: TRBV6-5
D: -
J: TRBJ1-1
size: many

CDR3: CASSLRVRQETQYF
DNA: TGTGCCAGCAGTTTGAGGGTGCGGCAAGAGACCCAGTACTTC
length: 14
V: TRBV28
D: -
J: TRBJ2-5
size: -

CDR3: CATSRGHGEETQYF
DNA: TGTGCCACCAGCAGAGGACATGGGGAAGAGACCCAGTACTTC
length: 14
V: TRBV15
D: -
J: TRBJ2-5
size: many

CDR3: CASSRTGTGANSPLHF
DNA: TGCGCCAGCAGTAGAACCGGGACAGGGGCCAATTCACCCCTCCACTTT
length: 16
V: TRBV5-1
D: TRBD1
J: TRBJ1-6
size: many

CDR3: CASLRDRENNEQFF
DNA: TGTGCCAGCCTCCGGGACAGGGAAAACAATGAGCAGTTCTTC
length: 14
V: TRBV5-6
D: TRBD1
J: TRBJ2-1
size: few

CDR3: CASNFHFDEQYF
DNA: TGTGCCAGCAATTTCCATTTCGACGAGCAGTACTTC
length: 12
V: TRBV6-4
D: -
J: TRBJ2-7
size: -